This entry lists 5 T cell receptor beta chains sequenced from one sample in a study of shared clonotypes between healthy human individuals. Measured with immunoSEQ multiplex PCR; TCRdb has only the in-frame clones, and not every one. The sample carries around 690,000 clones, 90% recorded once. Material: memory CD8+ T cells from PBMCs. The subset is: CD45RO+ cells pooled with CCR7-negative TemRA cells. These receptors were taken from a man younger than 35 in good health. Some clones in this sample may be carry-over from other donors' samples.

The V and J genes are TRBV7-3 and TRBJ2-1; D perhaps matches TRBD1 (6 bases). Germline V CDR1 and CDR2: SGHTA, FQGTGA. V shed 1 base and J shed 4 bases, with 17 bases lying between them. The CDR3 spans 17 residues. The CDR3 DNA follows: TGTGCCAGCAGCTTAAAAGTGGGGGCTAGCAGATACAATGAGCAGTTCTTC. Encoded protein: CASSLKVGASRYNEQFF.

This chain links TRBV12-1 with TRBJ2-3; the table's D call, TRBD2, was not checked against the DNA. TRBV12-1 is labeled a pseudogene. The CDR3 sequence is 18 residues long. The CDR3 sequence is CASSSQAGAAPGTDTQYF. CDR3 in DNA: TGTGCCAGCAGCTCACAAGCGGGAGCGGCGCCGGGGACAGATACGCAGTATTTT.

V gene TRBV2 combines with J gene TRBJ2-4, with 10 positions matching TRBD1. The CDR3 sequence is 15 residues long. The V and J ends lost 1 base and 8 bases, in that order; junction bases with no gene match: 5. CDR1 and CDR2 from the germline V gene are SNHLY and FYNNEI. CDR3 residues: CASSEVYGTGDIQYF. CDR3 in DNA: TGTGCCAGCAGTGAAGTTTACGGGACAGGGGACATTCAGTACTTC.

As DNA, the CDR3 is TGTGCCAGCACCTGGACAGGGGGGACAGATACGCAGTATTTT. As protein: CASTWTGGTDTQYF. The chain combines TRBV27 with TRBJ2-3; 10 bases align to TRBD1. Germline-derived CDR1 and CDR2 are MNHEY and SMNVEV (reference sequence). Germline trimming cut 7 bases from V and 3 bases from J; bases unmatched to any gene: 4. The CDR3 has 14 residues.

J is TRBJ2-1 and V is TRBV6-4, with D tentatively TRBD1 (5 bases). Germline V CDR1 and CDR2: MRHNA, SNTAGT. The germline V and J ends were trimmed by 3 bases and 7 bases, with 13 bases remaining between them. The CDR3 length is 14 residues. Written as DNA, the CDR3 is TGTGCCAGCAGTGAGGCAGGGCTCGGAAATGAGCAGTTCTTC. Its translation is CASSEAGLGNEQFF.